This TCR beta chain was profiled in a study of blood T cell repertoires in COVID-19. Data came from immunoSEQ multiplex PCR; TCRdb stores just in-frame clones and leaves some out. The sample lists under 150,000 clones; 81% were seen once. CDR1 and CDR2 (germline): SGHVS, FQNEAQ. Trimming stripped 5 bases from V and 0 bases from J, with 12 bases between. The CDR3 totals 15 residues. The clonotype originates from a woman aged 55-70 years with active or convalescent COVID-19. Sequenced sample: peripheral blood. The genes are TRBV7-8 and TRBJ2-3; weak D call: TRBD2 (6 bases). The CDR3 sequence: CASSLRLDSTDTQYF. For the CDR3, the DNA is TGTGCCAGCAGCCTCCGACTAGACAGCACAGATACGCAGTATTTT.